The text below deals with one T cell receptor (beta chain). The entry originates in a study of OX40 agonist ivuxolimab in advanced cancers. Germline CDR1 and CDR2: GTSNPN and SVGIG (reference sequence). The CDR3 spans 14 residues. V shed 2 bases and J shed 0 bases, with 8 bases lying between them. TCRdb keeps only in-frame clones here, not all; method: immunoSEQ multiplex PCR. Seen here are under 85,000 clones, over 85% observed once, and the top ten hold roughly 11%. Source: CD4+ or CD8+ T cells sorted from blood, taken in a trial of the OX40 agonist ivuxolimab. This TCR was recovered from an adult with an advanced solid tumor such as melanoma, head and neck, liver or kidney cancer. The rearrangement uses TRBV30 and TRBJ1-3; D call uncertain. The CDR3 loop reads CAWSPGVSGNTIYF. The CDR3 DNA reads as TGTGCCTGGAGTCCAGGCGTCTCTGGAAACACCATATATTTT.